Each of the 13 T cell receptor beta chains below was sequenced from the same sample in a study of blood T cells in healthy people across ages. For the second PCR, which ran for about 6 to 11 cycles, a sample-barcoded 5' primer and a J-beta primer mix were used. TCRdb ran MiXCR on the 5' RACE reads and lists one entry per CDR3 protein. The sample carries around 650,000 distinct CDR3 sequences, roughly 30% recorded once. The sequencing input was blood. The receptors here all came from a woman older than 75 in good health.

The CDR3 is CSAIALPGSNTGELFF. For the CDR3, the DNA is TGCAGTGCTATTGCCCTCCCGGGTTCGAACACCGGGGAGCTGTTTTTT. This rearrangement joins TRBV20-1 to TRBJ2-2; D uncertain. Trimming removed 4 bases from V and 0 bases from J, with 15 bases in between. Germline loops: CDR1 DFQATT, CDR2 SNEGSKA (reference sequence). CDR3 length: 16 amino acids.

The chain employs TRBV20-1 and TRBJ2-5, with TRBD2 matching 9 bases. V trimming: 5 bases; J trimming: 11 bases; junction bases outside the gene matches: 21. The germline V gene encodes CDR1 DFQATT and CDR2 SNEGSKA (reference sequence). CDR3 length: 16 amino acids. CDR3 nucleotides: TGCAGTGCTGGGCCCCTAGCGGGACTCCCTCGGAATGAGCAGTACTTC. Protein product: CSAGPLAGLPRNEQYF.

This CDR3 is CASSSPANYGYTF. Here the CDR3 DNA reads TGCGCCAGCAGCAGTCCAGCCAACTATGGCTACACCTTC. The chain combines TRBV5-1 with TRBJ1-2; D gene ambiguous. CDR3 size: 13 residues. CDR1 is SGHRS, CDR2 YFSETQ, per germline. V was cut by 4 bases and J by 2 bases, with 9 bases left in between.

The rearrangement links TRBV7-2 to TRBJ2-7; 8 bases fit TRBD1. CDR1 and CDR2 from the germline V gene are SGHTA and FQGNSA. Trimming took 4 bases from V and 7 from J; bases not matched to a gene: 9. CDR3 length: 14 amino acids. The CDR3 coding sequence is TGTGCCAGCAGCTCGGCCGGCGGGACAGGAGAGCAGTACTTC. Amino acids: CASSSAGGTGEQYF.

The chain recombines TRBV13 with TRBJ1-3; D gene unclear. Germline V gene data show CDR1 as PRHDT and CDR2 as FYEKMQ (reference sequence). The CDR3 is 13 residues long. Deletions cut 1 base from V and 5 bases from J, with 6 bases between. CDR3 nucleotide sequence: TGTGCCAGCAGCTTAGAATACCGAAACACCATATATTTT. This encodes CASSLEYRNTIYF.

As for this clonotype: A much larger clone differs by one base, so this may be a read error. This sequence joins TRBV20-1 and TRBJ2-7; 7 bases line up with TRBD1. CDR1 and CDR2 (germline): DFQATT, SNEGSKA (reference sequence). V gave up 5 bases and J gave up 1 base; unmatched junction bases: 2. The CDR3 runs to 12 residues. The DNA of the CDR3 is TGCAGTGCTCCGGACAGGTCCTACGAGCAGTACTTC. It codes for CSAPDRSYEQYF.

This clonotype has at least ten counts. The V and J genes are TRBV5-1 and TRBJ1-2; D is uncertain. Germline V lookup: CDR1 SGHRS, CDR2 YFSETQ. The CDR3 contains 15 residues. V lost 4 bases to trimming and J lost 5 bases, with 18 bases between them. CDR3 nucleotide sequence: TGCGCCAGCAGCCGCGAAGGTAGCAGCCTTTATGGCTACACCTTC. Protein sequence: CASSREGSSLYGYTF.

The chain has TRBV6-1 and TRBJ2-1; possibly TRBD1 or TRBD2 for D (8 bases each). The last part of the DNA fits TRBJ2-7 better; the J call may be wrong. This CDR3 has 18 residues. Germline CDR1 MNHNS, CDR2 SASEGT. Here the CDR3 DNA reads TGTGCCAGTAAATCTCAGGGGGCCGGGGGGGAATCCTACAATGAGCAGTACTTC. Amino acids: CASKSQGAGGESYNEQYF.

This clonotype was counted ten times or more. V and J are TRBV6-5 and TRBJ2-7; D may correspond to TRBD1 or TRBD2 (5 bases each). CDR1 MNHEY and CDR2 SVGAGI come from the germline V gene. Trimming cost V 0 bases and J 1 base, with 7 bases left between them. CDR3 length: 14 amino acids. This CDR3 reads CASSYSEGSYEQYF. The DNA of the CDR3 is TGTGCCAGCAGTTACTCCGAGGGGTCCTACGAGCAGTACTTC.

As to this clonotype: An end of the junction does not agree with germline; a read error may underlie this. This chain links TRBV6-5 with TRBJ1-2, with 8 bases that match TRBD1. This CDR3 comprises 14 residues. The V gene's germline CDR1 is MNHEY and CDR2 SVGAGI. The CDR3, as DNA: TGTGCCGGCAGGGGGACAGGAGGATACTATGGCTACACCTTC. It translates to CAGRGTGGYYGYTF.

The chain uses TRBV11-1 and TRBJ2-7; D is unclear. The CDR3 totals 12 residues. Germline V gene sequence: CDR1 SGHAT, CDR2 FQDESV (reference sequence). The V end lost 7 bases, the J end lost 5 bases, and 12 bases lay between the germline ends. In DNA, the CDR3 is TGTGCCAGCACTTACGACGGCCACGAGCAGTACTTC. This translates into CASTYDGHEQYF.

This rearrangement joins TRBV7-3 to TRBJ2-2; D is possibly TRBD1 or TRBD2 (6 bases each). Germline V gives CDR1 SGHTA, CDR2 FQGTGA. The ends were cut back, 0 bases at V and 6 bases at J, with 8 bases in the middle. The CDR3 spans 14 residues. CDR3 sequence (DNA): TGTGCCAGCAGCTTAACGGGGGGCTCCGGGGAGCTGTTTTTT. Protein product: CASSLTGGSGELFF.

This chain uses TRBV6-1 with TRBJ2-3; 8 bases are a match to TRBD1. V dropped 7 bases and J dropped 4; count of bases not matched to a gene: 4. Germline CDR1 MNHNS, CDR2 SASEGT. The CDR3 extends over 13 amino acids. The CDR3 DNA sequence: TGTGCCAGCACCAGACAGGGGTCAGATACGCAGTATTTT. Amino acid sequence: CASTRQGSDTQYF.